Each of the 10 T cell receptor beta chains below was sequenced from the same sample in a study of cytomegalovirus exposure and HLA in healthy donors. Primers: 60 Vbeta forward and 13 Jbeta reverse. This table comes from immunoSEQ multiplex PCR, and its TCRdb copy is limited to in-frame clones, with some not included. The sample has some 190,000 clones, 60% to 85% seen once; the top ten hold around 1.5%. The material sequenced was PBMCs. Receptor source: a man younger than 35 in good health and CMV-seronegative.

The V gene is TRBV9, the J gene TRBJ2-2; TRBD1 is a possible D gene (6 bases). The CDR3 runs 15 residues. Germline CDR1 is SGDLS and CDR2 is YYNGEE. V lost 0 bases and J 1 base, leaving 7 bases between the germline ends. The CDR3 sequence is CASSVAQGNTGELFF. The DNA of the CDR3 is TGTGCCAGCAGCGTAGCACAGGGGAACACCGGGGAGCTGTTTTTT. The full variable domain, with the rest looked up from reference TRBV9 and TRBJ2-2, is DSGVTQTPKHLITATGQRVTLRCSPRSGDLSVYWYQQSLDQGLQFLIQYYNGEERAKGNILERFSAQQFPDLHSELNLSSLELGDSALYFCASSVAQGNTGELFFGEGSRLTVL.

The gene calls are TRBV9 and TRBJ1-2; D may be TRBD1 (6 bases). V shed 6 bases and J shed 7 bases, with 22 bases lying between them. The CDR3 covers 15 residues. Germline CDR1 reads SGDLS; CDR2 reads YYNGEE. The CDR3 region is CASTTGTPNQGGYTF. The CDR3 bases are TGTGCCAGCACGACCGGGACACCCAACCAGGGTGGCTACACCTTC.

The chain is built from TRBV30 and TRBJ1-4; 8 nucleotides line up with TRBD1. The CDR3 has 15 amino acids. V lost 3 bases to trimming and J lost 8 bases; unmatched junction nucleotides: 11. From germline, CDR1 is GTSNPN and CDR2 SVGIG (reference sequence). In nucleotides, the CDR3 is TGTGCCTGGAGCCACCCGACAGGGGTCGGGGAAAAACTGTTTTTT. Translation gives CAWSHPTGVGEKLFF.

The rearrangement uses TRBV13 and TRBJ2-1, with 9 positions matching TRBD2. CDR1 is PRHDT, CDR2 FYEKMQ, per germline (reference sequence). Germline trimming cut 3 bases from V and 8 bases from J; bases unmatched to any gene: 8. This CDR3 region has 15 residues. The CDR3 spells CASSFSGLAIYEQFF. For the CDR3, the DNA is TGTGCCAGCAGCTTTTCGGGACTAGCAATCTATGAGCAGTTCTTC.

The chain employs TRBV11-3 and TRBJ2-2; TRBD2 aligns across 7 bases. Germline CDR1 and CDR2: SGHNT and YENEEA. The CDR3 has 15 amino acids. Trimming at V came to 2 bases and at J to 5 bases, leaving 5 bases not matched to a gene. The CDR3 region is CASSLSRERTGELFF. The CDR3 DNA reads as TGTGCCAGCAGCTTATCGCGGGAGAGGACCGGGGAGCTGTTTTTT.

The chain combines TRBV28 with TRBJ2-3; perhaps TRBD1 as D (5 bases). Germline V gene sequence: CDR1 MDHEN, CDR2 SYDVKM. The CDR3 is 18 amino acids. V was cut by 5 bases and J by 2 bases, with 23 bases left in between. The CDR3 DNA reads as TGTGCCAGCAGTACAATGAGGCGCCAGGGCCCCATCACAGATACGCAGTATTTT. Residues: CASSTMRRQGPITDTQYF. Complete variable domain (other parts from reference TRBV28 and TRBJ2-3): DVKVTQSSRYLVKRTGEKVFLECVQDMDHENMFWYRQDPGLGLRLIYFSYDVKMKEKGDIPEGYSVSREKKERFSLILESASTNQTSMYLCASSTMRRQGPITDTQYFGPGTRLTVL.

This clone was seen a single time. In the same sample, other DNA sequences code for this CDR3. V gene TRBV5-1 combines with J gene TRBJ2-7, with a possible D match to TRBD1 (6 bases). Germline V gene sequence: CDR1 SGHRS, CDR2 YFSETQ. V lost 0 bases to trimming and J lost 2 bases, with 9 bases between them. The CDR3 runs to 14 residues. The CDR3 DNA reads TGCGCCAGCAGCTTGGCGGCAGGGGCCTACGAGCAGTACTTC. Residues: CASSLAAGAYEQYF.

The chain carries TRBV19 and TRBJ1-1; TRBD1 is a possible D gene (6 bases). CDR3 length: 16 amino acids. Per germline, CDR1 LNHDA and CDR2 SQIVND (reference sequence). The V end was cut by 3 bases, the J end by 1 base, with 15 bases between. Here the CDR3 DNA reads TGTGCCAGTAGTATTGGACAGATCCGTAAGAACACTGAAGCTTTCTTT. Residues: CASSIGQIRKNTEAFF. The full variable domain, completed using reference TRBV19 and TRBJ1-1, is DGGITQSPKYLFRKEGQNVTLSCEQNLNHDAMYWYRQDPGQGLRLIYYSQIVNDFQKGDIAEGYSVSREKKESFPLTVTSAQKNPTAFYLCASSIGQIRKNTEAFFGQGTRLTVV.

The chain is built from TRBV30 and TRBJ2-3, with TRBD1 matching over 8 bases. Germline V lookup: CDR1 GTSNPN, CDR2 SVGIG (reference sequence). This CDR3 comprises 14 residues. V trimming: 2 bases; J trimming: 3 bases; junction bases outside the gene matches: 4. CDR3: CAWSPRTGTDTQYF. The CDR3 DNA reads TGTGCCTGGAGTCCCCGGACAGGGACAGATACGCAGTATTTT. The full variable domain, its missing parts supplied by reference TRBV30 and TRBJ2-3, is SQTIHQWPATLVQPVGSPLSLECTVEGTSNPNLYWYRQAAGRGLQLLFYSVGIGQISSEVPQNLSASRPQDRQFILSSKKLLLSDSGFYLCAWSPRTGTDTQYFGPGTRLTVL.

In regard to this clone: At the DNA level, this CDR3 is encoded by other sequences in the same sample as well. The chain is built from TRBV5-1 and TRBJ1-3; 8 positions agree with TRBD1. This CDR3 comprises 14 residues. V shed 4 bases and J 4 bases; nucleotides not matched to a gene: 4. Looked up from germline, CDR1 is SGHRS and CDR2 is YFSETQ. The CDR3 coding sequence is TGCGCCAGCAGCCGAGGACAGGGAGGAAACACCATATATTTT. Its protein product is CASSRGQGGNTIYF.